These T cell receptor beta chains were read from a single sample in a study of blood T cell repertoires in COVID-19. The data were produced by immunoSEQ multiplex PCR, yet TCRdb's version contains in-frame clones alone and is incomplete. Here the sample spans roughly 250,000 clones, more than 60% being singletons. Sequenced input: peripheral blood. The receptors here all came from a woman aged 40 to 55 with active or convalescent COVID-19. The CDR3 runs from the conserved cysteine through the conserved F or W. D genes are given only for firm matches. Only some rows state a clone size, as once, few, many or a class for expanded clones.

D: .
size: .
J: TRBJ1-4
V: TRBV5-6
DNA: TGTGCCAGCAGCCCCCTGGGCGGGGAAAAACTGTTTTTT
CDR3: CASSPLGGEKLFF

D: .
size: .
J: TRBJ1-5
V: TRBV7-8
DNA: TGTGCCAGCAGCTTAGAGGTGGGAGGGAATCAGCCCCAGCATTTT
CDR3: CASSLEVGGNQPQHF

D: .
size: .
J: TRBJ2-1
V: TRBV11-3
DNA: TGTGCCAGCAGTCAAATACGAGGAGCTGAGCAGTTCTTC
CDR3: CASSQIRGAEQFF

D: .
size: .
J: TRBJ1-1
V: TRBV19
DNA: TGTGCCAGTAGGCCGAGGGTAAGGAACACTGAAGCTTTCTTT
CDR3: CASRPRVRNTEAFF

D: TRBD1
size: .
J: TRBJ1-5
V: TRBV19
DNA: TGTGCCAGTAGTGTGGACAGGTCCAATCAGCCCCAGCATTTT
CDR3: CASSVDRSNQPQHF

D: .
size: .
J: TRBJ1-5
V: TRBV23-1
DNA: TGCGCCCGCAGTCAGCGGGGGGGGAGACAGGACATCTATAGCAATCAGCCCCAGCATTTT
CDR3: CARSQRGGRQDIYSNQPQHF

D: TRBD1
size: .
J: TRBJ1-2
V: TRBV5-1
DNA: TGCGCCAGCATGTTAGCAGGGGGTGGCTATGGCTACACCTTC
CDR3: CASMLAGGGYGYTF

D: TRBD1
size: .
J: TRBJ2-7
V: TRBV30
DNA: TGTGCCTGGAGACCGGGACAGGCCTACGAGCAGTACTTC
CDR3: CAWRPGQAYEQYF

D: TRBD2
size: .
J: TRBJ2-2
V: TRBV2
DNA: TGTGCCAGCAGCGGACTAGCGGGGGGGCAGGCCGGGGAGCTGTTTTTT
CDR3: CASSGLAGGQAGELFF

D: .
size: once
J: TRBJ2-5
V: TRBV20-1
DNA: TGCAGTGCTAGTCCGGTCTGGGAGACCCAGTACTTC
CDR3: CSASPVWETQYF

D: TRBD1
size: .
J: TRBJ2-1
V: TRBV5-1
DNA: TGCGCCAGCAGCTCCTTGGGACCGACAGGGAATGAGCAGTTCTTC
CDR3: CASSSLGPTGNEQFF

D: .
size: .
J: TRBJ2-1
V: TRBV16
DNA: TGTGCCAGCAGCCACCCCCCGGGGGGCTCTTACAATGAGCAGTTCTTC
CDR3: CASSHPPGGSYNEQFF

D: TRBD2
size: .
J: TRBJ2-3
V: TRBV19
DNA: TGTGCCAGTAGTACCCCCGGACTAGTCGGCACAGATACGCAGTATTTT
CDR3: CASSTPGLVGTDTQYF

D: .
size: many
J: TRBJ1-2
V: TRBV6-4
DNA: TGTGCCAGCACCCCAGAGGCGGGGAGCTATGGCTACACCTTC
CDR3: CASTPEAGSYGYTF

D: .
size: .
J: TRBJ2-3
V: TRBV10-3
DNA: TGTGCCATCAGATCCGGGATTAGCACAGATACGCAGTATTTT
CDR3: CAIRSGISTDTQYF

D: .
size: .
J: TRBJ1-2
V: TRBV19
DNA: TGTGCCAGTATCCTACAGGTGGCCTATGGCTACACCTTC
CDR3: CASILQVAYGYTF

D: .
size: .
J: TRBJ2-2
V: TRBV5-1
DNA: TGCGCCAGCAGTCGGACAGTGAACACCGGGGAGCTGTTTTTT
CDR3: CASSRTVNTGELFF